The 18 T cell receptor beta chains given below trace back to one sample, sequenced in a study of blood T cell repertoires in COVID-19 (dated by TCRdb to the early 2020s). Libraries were prepared through the immunoSEQ multiplex PCR assay. TCRdb carries this immuneACCESS record with in-frame sequences only. Its versions omit some clonotypes, under half of them owing to an unresolved V gene in the studies checked, with the rest unexplained. The sample has just over 90,000 clones on record, roughly 85% of them singletons. The ten largest clones represent roughly 16% of the sample. The sequenced material came from peripheral blood. The receptors originated from a human donor in a cohort sampled during active COVID-19.

The J gene is TRBJ2-3, the V gene TRBV9; 7 nucleotides agree with TRBD1. Germline V gene sequence: CDR1 SGDLS, CDR2 YYNGEE. The CDR3 loop spans 15 amino acids. The V and J ends lost 0 bases and 1 base, in that order; junction bases with no gene match: 2. The CDR3 region has the DNA TGTGCCAGCAGCGTAGCGCAGGGGGGCACAGATACGCAGTATTTT. Its translation is CASSVAQGGTDTQYF. Variable domain in full (rest from reference TRBV9 and TRBJ2-3): DSGVTQTPKHLITATGQRVTLRCSPRSGDLSVYWYQQSLDQGLQFLIQYYNGEERAKGNILERFSAQQFPDLHSELNLSSLELGDSALYFCASSVAQGGTDTQYFGPGTRLTVL.

This clone was seen only once. CDR3 residues: CASSLTGGTEAFF. CDR3 in DNA: TGTGCCAGCAGTTTAACAGGGGGCACTGAAGCTTTCTTT. This sequence joins TRBV2 and TRBJ1-1; 8 bases align to TRBD1. V lost 5 bases, J lost 4 bases, and 3 bases stayed unmatched. This CDR3 contains 13 residues. The germline gives CDR1 SNHLY, CDR2 FYNNEI.

This clone turned up a few times. Other DNA sequences in this sample translate to the same CDR3. V and J are TRBV28 and TRBJ2-7, with D uncertain. Germline loops: CDR1 MDHEN, CDR2 SYDVKM. CDR3 length equals 11 residues. V was pared by 6 bases and J by 4 bases, with 7 bases between. The CDR3 DNA reads as TGTGCCAGCAGCCGTCTGTACGAGCAGTACTTC. Its protein product is CASSRLYEQYF.

The V call is TRBV10-3, the J call TRBJ1-1; 10 bases align to TRBD1. Germline CDR1 and CDR2: ENHRY and SYGVKD. V shed 0 bases and J 4 bases; nucleotides not matched to a gene: 5. The CDR3 is made up of 16 amino acids. This CDR3 is CAISESYGQGGTEAFF. The DNA for the CDR3 is TGTGCCATCAGTGAGTCGTATGGACAGGGGGGCACTGAAGCTTTCTTT.

The rearrangement uses TRBV10-3 and TRBJ2-7; D unresolved. Germline lookup yields CDR1 ENHRY and CDR2 SYGVKD. V shed 10 bases and J shed 3 bases, with 10 bases lying between them. The CDR3 contains 11 residues. The CDR3 here is CASLEGYEQYF. In nucleotides, the CDR3 is TGTGCCAGTCTAGAAGGCTACGAGCAGTACTTC.

This clone showed up many times. The chain links TRBV10-3 to TRBJ1-6; D ambiguous. With 4 bases removed from V and 0 bases from J, the gap between germline ends came to 7 bases. The germline V gene encodes CDR1 ENHRY and CDR2 SYGVKD. This CDR3 contains 15 residues. The CDR3 here is CAISAGDSYNSPLHF. The CDR3 DNA reads as TGTGCCATCAGTGCCGGGGACTCCTATAATTCACCCCTCCACTTT.

This clone was observed a handful of times. This chain connects TRBV5-1 to TRBJ1-1; the D is unclear. Trimming removed 4 bases from V and 1 base from J, with 14 bases in between. Per germline, CDR1 SGHRS and CDR2 YFSETQ. The CDR3 has 15 residues. CDR3 in amino acids: CASSPYPRGNTEAFF. The CDR3 DNA reads as TGCGCCAGCAGCCCGTATCCCAGAGGGAACACTGAAGCTTTCTTT.

V gene TRBV7-9 combines with J gene TRBJ2-3; 10 bases align to TRBD2. After removal of 6 bases from V and 0 bases from J, the junction contained 12 bases not matched to a gene. This CDR3 has 18 amino acids. Germline V gene lookup returns CDR1 SEHNR and CDR2 FQNEAQ (reference sequence). This CDR3 is CASRGFLASGGSTDTQYF. Written as DNA, the CDR3 is TGTGCCAGCAGAGGGTTTCTGGCTAGCGGGGGAAGCACAGATACGCAGTATTTT.

The rearrangement uses TRBV1 and TRBJ1-2; TRBD1 is taken as the D call from the table, unchecked against the DNA. TRBV1 is a pseudogene. There are 13 residues in the CDR3. CDR3 sequence: CTSSLDRGRGYTF. In DNA, the CDR3 is TGCACCAGCAGCCTCGACAGGGGACGAGGCTACACCTTC.

This clone was found a few times. Other DNA sequences in the sample encode the same CDR3. The gene calls are TRBV2 and TRBJ1-1, with a weak D call TRBD1 (6 bases). V shed 0 bases and J shed 1 base, with 9 bases lying between them. CDR1 and CDR2 (germline): SNHLY, FYNNEI. This CDR3 is 15 amino acids long. The chain's CDR3 is CASSEATGKNTEAFF. The DNA for the CDR3 is TGTGCCAGCAGTGAAGCTACAGGGAAGAACACTGAAGCTTTCTTT.

The V call is TRBV6-6, the J call TRBJ2-1, with 9 positions matching TRBD2. This CDR3 region has 16 residues. The ends lost 7 bases at V and 5 bases at J; junction bases unmatched: 12. Germline V gene data show CDR1 as MNHNY and CDR2 as SVGAGI (reference sequence). The CDR3 region has the DNA TGTGCCAGCATTTTACATGGTAGCGGGAGAGACAATGAGCAGTTCTTC. As protein: CASILHGSGRDNEQFF.

V usage is TRBV28 and J usage is TRBJ2-3; D gene uncertain. This CDR3 has 16 amino acids. Germline values: CDR1 MDHEN, CDR2 SYDVKM. V lost 3 bases, J lost 0 bases, and 13 bases lay in between. The CDR3, as DNA: TGTGCCAGCAGTTTTAGTAAGGAGACTAGCACAGATACGCAGTATTTT. Residues: CASSFSKETSTDTQYF.

This chain uses TRBV4-2 with TRBJ2-2; 7 bases match TRBD2. Trimming took 3 bases from V and 1 from J; bases not matched to a gene: 2. This CDR3 comprises 15 residues. The germline CDR1 and CDR2 sequences are LGHNA and YNFKEQ. The CDR3 protein is CASSQSGMNTGELFF. For the CDR3, the DNA is TGTGCCAGCAGCCAGAGCGGGATGAACACCGGGGAGCTGTTTTTT.

This sequence joins TRBV10-3 and TRBJ2-3, with 12 bases identical to TRBD2. The ends lost 4 bases at V and 3 bases at J; junction bases unmatched: 2. The CDR3 spans 15 residues. Germline CDR1 is ENHRY and CDR2 is SYGVKD. The CDR3 sequence is CAISGGTSGTDTQYF. DNA of the CDR3: TGTGCCATCAGTGGCGGGACTAGCGGGACAGATACGCAGTATTTT.

This rearrangement joins TRBV5-1 to TRBJ2-3, with 8 bases identical to TRBD2. After removal of 0 bases from V and 1 base from J, the junction contained 1 base not matched to a gene. Per the germline V gene, CDR1 is SGHRS and CDR2 is YFSETQ. The length of the CDR3 is 15 residues. CDR3 DNA sequence: TGCGCCAGCAGCTTGGGGCGGGAGGGCACAGATACGCAGTATTTT. It yields the protein CASSLGREGTDTQYF.

The genes are TRBV24-1 and TRBJ2-1; TRBD1 might be the D (6 bases). This CDR3 has 13 residues. V lost 8 bases and J lost 5, with 12 bases in between. Germline values: CDR1 KGHDR, CDR2 SFDVKD. This CDR3 reads CATTRQVDNEQFF. The CDR3 DNA follows: TGTGCCACCACTCGACAGGTTGACAATGAGCAGTTCTTC.

This clone was seen just once. The chain carries TRBV5-1 and TRBJ2-2; 8 positions match TRBD1. CDR3 size: 15 residues. The germline V gene encodes CDR1 SGHRS and CDR2 YFSETQ. Losses at the gene ends were 3 bases for V and 4 bases for J; bases not matched to a gene: 5. The CDR3 DNA reads TGCGCCAGCAGCTCGACCCAGGGGGCCACCGGGGAGCTGTTTTTT. It encodes CASSSTQGATGELFF. Looking up the rest from reference TRBV5-1 and TRBJ2-2 gives the full variable domain: KAGVTQTPRYLIKTRGQQVTLSCSPISGHRSVSWYQQTPGQGLQFLFEYFSETQRNKGNFPGRFSGRQFSNSRSEMNVSTLELGDSALYLCASSSTQGATGELFFGEGSRLTVL.

The chain has TRBV28 and TRBJ1-2, with D possibly TRBD1 on 6 matching bases. The CDR3 sequence is 11 residues long. Germline V lookup: CDR1 MDHEN, CDR2 SYDVKM. V was trimmed by 4 bases and J by 6 bases, leaving 6 bases between them. The DNA for the CDR3 is TGTGCCAGCAGTTGGACAGATGGCTACACCTTC. It yields the protein CASSWTDGYTF.